This T cell receptor (beta chain) was recorded in a study of T cells in localized non-small cell lung cancer. The protocol was immunoSEQ multiplex PCR, while the TCRdb copy is restricted to in-frame clones and leaves out a portion. This sample has 10,000 to 13,000 clones, with 70% to 75% found just once. This clone was seen a handful of times. With 1 base removed from V and 2 bases from J, the gap between germline ends came to 11 bases. The CDR3 has 15 amino acids. Germline values: CDR1 LGHNA, CDR2 YNFKEQ. The material sequenced was peripheral blood, taken before any cancer treatment. This clonotype was obtained from a male donor aged 60 or over with stage I lung adenocarcinoma. The chain links TRBV4-2 to TRBJ2-5, with D possibly matching TRBD2 (6 bases). CDR3 amino acids: CASSQAQGGQETQYF. In nucleotides, the CDR3 is TGTGCCAGCAGCCAAGCCCAGGGAGGACAAGAGACCCAGTACTTC.